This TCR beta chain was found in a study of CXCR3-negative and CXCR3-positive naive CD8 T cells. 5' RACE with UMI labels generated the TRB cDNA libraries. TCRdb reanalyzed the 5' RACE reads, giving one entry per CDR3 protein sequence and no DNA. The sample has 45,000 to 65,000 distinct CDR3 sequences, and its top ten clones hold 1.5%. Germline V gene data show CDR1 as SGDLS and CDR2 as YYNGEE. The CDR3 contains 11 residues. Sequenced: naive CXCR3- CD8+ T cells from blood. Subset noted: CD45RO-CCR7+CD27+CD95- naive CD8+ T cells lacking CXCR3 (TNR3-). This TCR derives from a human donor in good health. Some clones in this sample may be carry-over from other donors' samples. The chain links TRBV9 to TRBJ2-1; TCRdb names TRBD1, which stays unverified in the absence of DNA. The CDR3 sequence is CASSGTGDPFF.